A selection of T cell receptor beta chains follows, all from one sample in a study of T-cell reconstitution after alpha-beta-depleted transplantation in children. TCRdb reanalysed the PCR reads using MiXCR and keeps one entry per CDR3 protein. The profile covers 90,000 to 130,000 distinct CDR3 sequences, with about a tenth appearing a single time and about 8.8% taken by the ten largest. The sample here was PBMCs from the stem cell graft donor, taken from the stem cell graft. The receptors were sampled from a human donor who donated a stem cell graft to a child with acute lymphoblastic leukemia. Each CDR3 is given with its conserved first and last residue. Fields, in order: clone size, D gene, J gene, V gene, CDR3 protein, CDR3 DNA. D genes are given only for firm matches. A row's size may be missing; if present it is once, few, many or a size class.

>-|-|TRBJ2-1|TRBV6-4
CAMSPSVYYNEQFF
TGTGCAATGTCTCCCTCAGTGTATTACAATGAGCAGTTCTTC
>many|-|TRBJ1-4|TRBV5-1
CASSGEISAEKLFF
TGCGCCAGCAGCGGGGAGATCAGCGCCGAAAAACTGTTTTTT
>many|-|TRBJ2-1|TRBV29-1
CSVEEGQGSEQFF
TGCAGCGTTGAGGAGGGTCAGGGCAGTGAGCAGTTCTTC
>many|-|TRBJ1-2|TRBV27
CASSLRWGTGSYGYTF
TGTGCCAGCAGTTTAAGGTGGGGCACAGGGAGCTATGGCTACACCTTC
>many|-|TRBJ2-1|TRBV20-1
CSAMTGVSYNEQFF
TGCAGTGCGATGACAGGAGTCTCCTACAATGAGCAGTTCTTC
>many|TRBD2|TRBJ2-2|TRBV29-1
CSGGLAGTGELFF
TGCAGCGGTGGACTAGCCGGCACCGGGGAGCTGTTTTTT
>many|-|TRBJ1-6|TRBV9
CASSVAQGPNSPLHF
TGTGCCAGCAGCGTAGCTCAGGGCCCGAATTCACCCCTCCACTTT
>many|-|TRBJ1-4|TRBV6-1
CASRNSWTNEKLFF
TGTGCCAGCAGAAACAGCTGGACTAATGAAAAACTGTTTTTT
>-|TRBD2|TRBJ2-1|TRBV6-5
CASSSPGRGGQFF
TGTGCCAGCAGTTCCCCCGGGCGGGGGGGCCAGTTCTTC
>many|-|TRBJ2-7|TRBV20-1
CSAREKRRAVGSYEQYF
TGCAGTGCTAGAGAGAAGAGGAGGGCAGTAGGGTCCTACGAGCAGTACTTC
>once|TRBD1|TRBJ2-7|TRBV5-4
CASSLIQGFAYEQYF
TGTGCCAGCAGCTTGATACAGGGGTTTGCCTACGAGCAGTACTTC
>many|-|TRBJ1-2|TRBV5-1
CASSSRQDYGYTF
TGCGCCAGCAGCTCAAGACAGGACTATGGCTACACCTTC
>many|-|TRBJ2-4|TRBV7-2
CASSLALGYGELAKNIQYF
TGTGCCAGCAGCTTAGCGCTAGGGTATGGGGAGCTAGCCAAAAACATTCAGTACTTC
>many|-|TRBJ2-3|TRBV20-1
CSASSARTDTQYF
TGCAGTGCTTCTAGCGCCCGCACAGATACGCAGTATTTT
>many|-|TRBJ1-6|TRBV6-1
CASSEGSSYNSPLHF
TGTGCCAGCAGTGAGGGGAGCTCCTATAATTCACCCCTCCACTTT
>-|-|TRBJ2-3|TRBV11-2
CASSPSGPDTQYF
TGTGCCAGCAGCCCCTCGGGCCCAGATACGCAGTATTTT
>many|TRBD2|TRBJ2-1|TRBV20-1
CSARGPSGRDKYNEQFF
TGCAGTGCTAGAGGCCCTAGCGGGAGGGACAAATACAATGAGCAGTTCTTC
>many|TRBD1|TRBJ2-1|TRBV20-1
CSARTDRGFGKSSSYNEQFF
TGCAGTGCTAGAACGGACAGGGGCTTCGGGAAATCGAGCTCCTACAATGAGCAGTTCTTC
>many|-|TRBJ1-4|TRBV6-5
CASSYSIGATNEKLFF
TGTGCCAGCAGTTACTCAATCGGGGCAACTAATGAAAAACTGTTTTTT
>many|TRBD1|TRBJ2-7|TRBV5-1
CASSNMGQGISYEQYF
TGCGCCAGCAGCAATATGGGACAGGGTATCTCCTACGAGCAGTACTTC
>many|TRBD2|TRBJ2-3|TRBV7-9
CASSSRLAGVPDTQYF
TGTGCCAGCAGCTCTCGACTAGCGGGAGTCCCAGATACGCAGTATTTT
>many|-|TRBJ2-7|TRBV24-1
CATSDRDGAPYEQYF
TGTGCCACCAGTGATCGGGACGGCGCTCCCTACGAGCAGTACTTC
>many|-|TRBJ2-1|TRBV29-1
CSVRGSSYNEQFF
TGCAGCGTTCGAGGAAGCTCCTACAATGAGCAGTTCTTC
>many|TRBD1|TRBJ2-1|TRBV7-9
CASSRPTTGKVGNEQFF
TGTGCCAGCAGCCGCCCCACGACAGGGAAAGTCGGGAATGAGCAGTTCTTC
>many|-|TRBJ2-3|TRBV11-2
CASSLDVADTQYF
TGTGCCAGCAGCTTAGACGTGGCTGATACGCAGTATTTT
>many|TRBD1|TRBJ2-5|TRBV20-1
CSAPQGEETQYF
TGCAGTGCCCCACAGGGGGAAGAGACCCAGTACTTC
>many|TRBD2|TRBJ2-1|TRBV29-1
CSVEVAGGNNEQFF
TGCAGCGTTGAAGTAGCGGGAGGTAACAATGAGCAGTTCTTC
>many|-|TRBJ1-5|TRBV27
CASSSKNRVGQPQHF
TGTGCCAGCAGTTCGAAAAACAGGGTAGGTCAGCCCCAGCATTTT
>many|-|TRBJ2-2|TRBV20-1
CSARDRTEGGANTGELFF
TGCAGTGCTAGAGACCGAACGGAGGGCGGAGCTAACACCGGGGAGCTGTTTTTT
>many|TRBD2|TRBJ2-1|TRBV12-3/TRBV12-4
CASSPGGPYNEQFF
TGTGCCAGCAGTCCGGGGGGGCCCTACAATGAGCAGTTCTTC
>many|-|TRBJ1-2|TRBV9
CASSVDGDGYTF
TGTGCCAGCAGCGTAGACGGAGATGGCTACACCTTC
>many|-|TRBJ1-1|TRBV5-1
CASSTGQSLNTEAFF
TGCGCCAGCAGCACTGGACAGTCTTTGAACACTGAAGCTTTCTTT
>many|-|TRBJ2-3|TRBV4-1
CASSRQGGNF
TGCGCCAGCAGCCGACAGGGCGGGAATTTT
>many|TRBD2|TRBJ2-3|TRBV4-1
CASSQALAGGYVTDTQYF
TGCGCCAGCAGCCAAGCGTTAGCGGGGGGGTATGTGACAGATACGCAGTATTTT
>many|-|TRBJ2-5|TRBV18
CASSPPLSRGLQTQYF
TGTGCCAGCTCACCACCGTTATCGAGGGGTTTGCAGACCCAGTACTTC
>few|-|TRBJ2-1|TRBV2
CASSEGGGRQFF
TGTGCCAGCAGTGAAGGAGGGGGACGGCAGTTCTTC
>many|TRBD1|TRBJ1-2|TRBV20-1
CSAREDRKYYGYTF
TGCAGTGCCCGAGAGGACAGGAAGTACTATGGCTACACCTTC
>many|TRBD2|TRBJ2-5|TRBV6-5
CASSYSTPTSGYPMAQYF
TGTGCCAGCAGTTACTCGACCCCAACTAGCGGGTACCCCATGGCCCAGTACTTC
>-|-|TRBJ1-2|TRBV4-3
CASSQYTGNYGYTF
TGCGCCAGCAGCCAATATACAGGGAACTATGGCTACACCTTC
>many|-|TRBJ2-3|TRBV3-1
CASSQWLWGGLKTDTQYF
TGTGCCAGCAGCCAGTGGCTTTGGGGGGGCTTGAAAACAGATACGCAGTATTTT
>many|TRBD1|TRBJ1-5|TRBV11-3
CASSLVGGQGVGNQPQHF
TGTGCCAGCAGCTTAGTAGGGGGACAGGGAGTGGGCAATCAGCCCCAGCATTTT
>many|TRBD2|TRBJ2-1|TRBV7-6
CASSLAGQAGGPNEQFF
TGTGCCAGCAGCTTAGCGGGTCAAGCGGGGGGGCCAAATGAGCAGTTCTTC
>many|-|TRBJ1-1|TRBV12-3/TRBV12-4
CASSFRLDGPNTEAFF
TGTGCCAGCAGTTTCCGCCTGGACGGGCCGAACACTGAAGCTTTCTTT
>many|-|TRBJ2-1|TRBV6-2/TRBV6-3
CASSYGQLNNEQFF
TGTGCCAGCAGTTACGGACAGCTTAACAATGAGCAGTTCTTC
>many|-|TRBJ2-2|TRBV6-4
CASSEEIFSSTGELFF
TGTGCCAGCAGTGAAGAGATCTTCTCGTCCACCGGGGAGCTGTTTTTT
>many|-|TRBJ2-1|TRBV6-1
CASSEAGLAVNEQFF
TGTGCCAGCAGTGAAGCGGGCCTAGCCGTCAATGAGCAGTTCTTC